This T cell receptor (beta chain) derives from a study of T cells in Graves' hyperthyroidism and ophthalmopathy. The CDR3 consists of 17 residues. Per the germline V gene, CDR1 is SGHRS and CDR2 is YFSETQ. Reasons for excluding patients were uncontrolled infection, other autoimmune disease, pregnancy or lactation. Study results and caveats: In simple terms, a model built on 13 V-J features told ophthalmopathy apart from stable hyperthyroidism.

Researchers amplified the TCR beta CDR3 regions from RNA transcripts. In the first-round RT-PCR of the TCR CDR3, the HTBI primer set was used. TCRdb recomputed calls from the multiplex PCR reads with MiXCR, one row per CDR3 protein. The sample has approximately 430,000 distinct CDR3 sequences, 15% to 18% seen once. Points on this clonotype: Its antigen is unknown. The junction departs from germline at one end; a sequencing error may be responsible.

The V gene is TRBV5-1, the J gene TRBJ2-1; maybe TRBD2 (6 bases). The sequencing sample was made of blood. The sequence derives from a woman aged 18-29 years with Graves' hyperthyroidism. CDR3 residues: CASSAGLYPRSYSEQFF. CDR3 DNA sequence: TGCGCCAGCAGCGCGGGACTCTACCCACGTTCCTACAGTGAGCAGTTCTTC.